The source of this TCR beta chain is a study of T-cell reconstitution after alpha-beta-depleted transplantation in children. Findings of the study overall: Approximately two months post-transplant, alpha-beta T cells reportedly originated from several hundred expanded graft clones. T-cell counts and diversity were attributed mostly to newly produced T cells one year after transplant. Some patients' high day-60 TCRbeta diversity was attributed to recipient cells surviving conditioning.

TCRbeta library preparation incorporated unique molecular identifiers. TCRdb reprocessed the PCR reads with MiXCR, giving one entry per CDR3 protein. The repertoire consists of 500,000 to 650,000 distinct CDR3 sequences, with 9.5% to 12% occurring once and the leading ten covering roughly 15%. As regards this clonotype: The target antigen is unknown.

The clonotype originates from a female patient aged 2-10 years who had a stem cell transplant for aplastic anemia, so the T cells may come from the graft donor. The sequencing used PBMCs, mostly from graft donor cells, collected 180 days after TCRalphabeta/CD19-depleted stem cell transplant.

CDR3 nucleotide sequence: TGTGCCAGCAGCTTACCTGGGGCCTCGGGGGAGCAGTACGTC. This encodes CASSLPGASGEQYV. The chain joins TRBV7-2 to TRBJ2-7; D could derive from TRBD1 or TRBD2 (5 bases each). CDR1 SGHTA and CDR2 FQGNSA come from the germline V gene. V gave up 2 bases and J gave up 7 bases, with 15 bases separating them. The CDR3 spans 14 residues.